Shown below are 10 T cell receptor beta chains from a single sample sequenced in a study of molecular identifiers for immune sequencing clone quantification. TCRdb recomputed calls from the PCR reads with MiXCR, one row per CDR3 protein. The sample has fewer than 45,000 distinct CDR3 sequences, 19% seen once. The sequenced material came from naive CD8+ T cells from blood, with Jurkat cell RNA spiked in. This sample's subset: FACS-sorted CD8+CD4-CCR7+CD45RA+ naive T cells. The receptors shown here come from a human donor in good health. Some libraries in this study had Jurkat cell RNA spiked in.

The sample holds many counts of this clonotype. The CDR3 loop is CASSELLAGGAMDTQYF. Here the CDR3 DNA reads TGTGCCAGCAGTGAACTCCTAGCGGGAGGAGCGATGGATACGCAGTATTTT. This chain joins TRBV25-1 and TRBJ2-3, with TRBD2 matching 11 bases. The J segment lost 6 bases and the V segment lost 2 bases, leaving 10 bases of the junction unmatched. Germline CDR1 MGHDK, CDR2 SYGVNS. This CDR3 region has 17 residues.

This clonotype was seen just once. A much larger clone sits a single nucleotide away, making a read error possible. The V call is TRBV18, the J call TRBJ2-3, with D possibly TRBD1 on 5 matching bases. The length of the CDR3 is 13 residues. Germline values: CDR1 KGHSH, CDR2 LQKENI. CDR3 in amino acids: CAGSPQGTDTQYF. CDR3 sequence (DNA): TGTGCCGGCTCACCACAGGGCACAGATACGCAGTATTTT.

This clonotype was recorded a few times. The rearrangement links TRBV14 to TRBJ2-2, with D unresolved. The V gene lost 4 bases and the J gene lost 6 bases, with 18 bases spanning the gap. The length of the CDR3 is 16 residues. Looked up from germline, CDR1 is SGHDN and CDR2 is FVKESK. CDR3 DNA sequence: TGTGCCAGCAGCCTTACAGCCCCGAGTCGGCCCGGGGAGCTGTTTTTT. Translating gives CASSLTAPSRPGELFF.

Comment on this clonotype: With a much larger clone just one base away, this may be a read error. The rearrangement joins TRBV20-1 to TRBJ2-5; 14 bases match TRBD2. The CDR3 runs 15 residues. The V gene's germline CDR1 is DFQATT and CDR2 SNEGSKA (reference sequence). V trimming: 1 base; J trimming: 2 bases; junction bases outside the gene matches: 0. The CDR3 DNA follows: TGCAGTGCTAGAGGACTAGCGGGAGGGCAAGAGACCCAGTACTTC. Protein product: CSARGLAGGQETQYF.

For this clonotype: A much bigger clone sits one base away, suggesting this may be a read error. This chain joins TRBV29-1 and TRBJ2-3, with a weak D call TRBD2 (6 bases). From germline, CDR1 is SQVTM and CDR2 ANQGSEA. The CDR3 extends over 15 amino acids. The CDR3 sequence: CGVEVKGRSTNTQYF. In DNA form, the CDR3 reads TGCGGCGTTGAGGTCAAGGGGAGGAGTACAAATACGCAGTATTTT.

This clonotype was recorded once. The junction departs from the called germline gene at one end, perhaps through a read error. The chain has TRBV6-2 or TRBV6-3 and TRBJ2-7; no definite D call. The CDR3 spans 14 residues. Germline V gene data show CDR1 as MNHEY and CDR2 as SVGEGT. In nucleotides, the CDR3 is TGTGCCGGCAGTTCACTGAAGGGCTCCTACGAGCAGTACTTC. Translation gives CAGSSLKGSYEQYF.

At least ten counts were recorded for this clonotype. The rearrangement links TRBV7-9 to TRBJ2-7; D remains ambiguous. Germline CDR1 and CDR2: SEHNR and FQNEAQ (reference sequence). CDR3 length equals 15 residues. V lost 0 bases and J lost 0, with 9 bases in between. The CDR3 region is CASSLAGRSSYEQYF. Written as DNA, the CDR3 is TGTGCCAGCAGCTTAGCAGGACGGTCCTCCTACGAGCAGTACTTC.

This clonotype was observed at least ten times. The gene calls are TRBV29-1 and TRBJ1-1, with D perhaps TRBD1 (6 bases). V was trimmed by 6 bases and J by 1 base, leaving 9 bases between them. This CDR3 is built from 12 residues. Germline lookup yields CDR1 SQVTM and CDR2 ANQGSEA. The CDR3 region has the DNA TGCAGCGTGGGGGCCCCGAACACTGAAGCTTTCTTT. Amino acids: CSVGAPNTEAFF.

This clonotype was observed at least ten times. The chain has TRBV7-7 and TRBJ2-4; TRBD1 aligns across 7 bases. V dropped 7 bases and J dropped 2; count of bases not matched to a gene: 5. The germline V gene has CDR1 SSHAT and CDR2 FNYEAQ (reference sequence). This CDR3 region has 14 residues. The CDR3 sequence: CASNPQGSKNIQYF. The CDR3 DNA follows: TGTGCCAGCAACCCACAGGGGTCCAAAAACATTCAGTACTTC.

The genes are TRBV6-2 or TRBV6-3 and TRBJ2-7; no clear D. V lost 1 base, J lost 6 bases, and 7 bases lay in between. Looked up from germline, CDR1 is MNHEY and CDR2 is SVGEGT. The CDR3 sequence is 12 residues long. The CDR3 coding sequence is TGTGCCAGCAGTTACTTGGGCTCCGAGCAGTACTTC. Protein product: CASSYLGSEQYF.